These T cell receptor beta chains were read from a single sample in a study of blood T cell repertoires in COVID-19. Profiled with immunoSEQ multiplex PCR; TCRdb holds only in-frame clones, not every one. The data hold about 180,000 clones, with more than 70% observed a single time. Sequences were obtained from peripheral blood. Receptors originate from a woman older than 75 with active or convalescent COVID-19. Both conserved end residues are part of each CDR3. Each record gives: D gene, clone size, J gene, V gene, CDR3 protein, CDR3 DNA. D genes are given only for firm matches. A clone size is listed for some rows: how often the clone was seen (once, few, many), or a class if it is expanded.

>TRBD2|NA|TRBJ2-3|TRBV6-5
CASSGTSGDTDTQYF
TGTGCCAGCAGCGGGACTAGCGGGGACACAGATACGCAGTATTTT
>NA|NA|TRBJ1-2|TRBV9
CASTGGPLYGYTF
TGTGCCAGCACGGGGGGCCCTTTATATGGCTACACCTTC
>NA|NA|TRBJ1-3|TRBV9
CASSARDSYSGNTIYF
TGTGCCAGCAGCGCTCGGGACTCTTACTCTGGAAACACCATATATTTT
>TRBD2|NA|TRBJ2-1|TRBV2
CASSGLGLGSYNEQFF
TGTGCCAGCAGTGGGTTGGGACTAGGTTCCTACAATGAGCAGTTCTTC
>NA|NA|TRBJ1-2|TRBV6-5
CASSYSSPGVEGYTF
TGTGCCAGCAGTTACTCGAGCCCAGGGGTTGAAGGCTACACCTTC
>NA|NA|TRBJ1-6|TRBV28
CASSIVGGTYNSPLHF
TGTGCCAGCAGCATTGTCGGGGGAACTTATAATTCACCCCTCCACTTT
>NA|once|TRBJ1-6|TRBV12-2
CASRIDTGSPLHF
TGTGCAAGTCGTATAGATACGGGGTCACCCCTCCACTTT
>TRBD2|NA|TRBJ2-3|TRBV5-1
CASSFLVAGVADTQYF
TGCGCCAGCAGCTTTCTAGTAGCGGGAGTGGCAGATACGCAGTATTTT
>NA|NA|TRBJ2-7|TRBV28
CATENVYEQYF
TGTGCCACCGAGAACGTCTACGAGCAGTACTTC
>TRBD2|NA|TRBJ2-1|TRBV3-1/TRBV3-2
CASSHERELNEQFF
TGTGCCAGCAGCCATGAGCGGGAGCTGAATGAGCAGTTCTTC
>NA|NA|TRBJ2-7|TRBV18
CASSPRTSRGSYEQYF
TGTGCCAGCTCACCTAGGACTTCCCGAGGATCCTACGAGCAGTACTTC